This T cell receptor (beta chain) originates from a study of blood T cell repertoires in COVID-19. The overall study: There were acute and convalescent COVID-19 samples, and they came from the United States, Italy and Spain.

CDR1 is KGHDR and CDR2 is SFDVKD in the germline V gene. The CDR3 has 16 amino acids. Trimming stripped 4 bases from V and 2 bases from J, with 15 bases between. Authors' analysis steps: Nucleated cell number was recorded as an estimate derived from reference gene primer amplification. Sequencing used immunoSEQ multiplex PCR; TCRdb keeps in-frame clones, though not all of them. V, J and clone size are taken as reported in that table, and D and trimming were inferred from the DNA itself. The sample includes tens of thousands of clones, approximately 89% of them seen just once. The chain couples TRBV24-1 to TRBJ2-3, with D maybe TRBD2 (6 bases). The sample taken for sequencing was peripheral blood. The sequence was obtained from a man in his forties or fifties with active or convalescent COVID-19. The CDR3 protein is CATSEPVGGPTDTQYF. The CDR3 coding sequence is TGTGCCACCAGTGAACCGGTCGGGGGTCCCACAGATACGCAGTATTTT.